Following are 18 T cell receptor beta chains from one sample sequenced in a study of blood T cell repertoires in COVID-19. Sequencing used immunoSEQ multiplex PCR; TCRdb keeps in-frame clones, though not all of them. The profile shows 200,000 to 300,000 clones, 88% of them singletons. The sequenced material came from peripheral blood. The receptors originated from a man between 60 and 70 years old who had recovered from COVID-19.

This rearrangement joins TRBV7-2 to TRBJ1-6; D is possibly TRBD1 (5 bases). Looked up from germline, CDR1 is SGHTA and CDR2 is FQGNSA. Trimming cost V 3 bases and J 4 bases, with 10 bases left between them. This CDR3 spans 15 amino acids. The CDR3 protein is CASSFNPGYNSPLHF. The CDR3 coding sequence is TGTGCCAGCAGCTTTAACCCAGGGTATAATTCACCCCTCCACTTT.

The chain links TRBV6-8 to TRBJ1-4; D is ambiguous. This CDR3 region has 18 residues. Germline CDR1 is MNHGY and CDR2 is SAAAGT. The V end was cut by 2 bases, the J end by 5 bases, with 21 bases between. The CDR3 region is CASSYSWVVTAPNEKLFF. The CDR3 region has the DNA TGTGCCAGCAGTTACAGTTGGGTTGTAACAGCCCCCAATGAAAAACTGTTTTTT.

This clone was seen only once. This sequence joins TRBV9 and TRBJ2-1, with 11 bases that match TRBD1. Germline V gene lookup returns CDR1 SGDLS and CDR2 YYNGEE. The J segment lost 8 bases and the V segment lost 4 bases, leaving 11 bases of the junction unmatched. CDR3 length: 16 amino acids. CDR3 nucleotide sequence: TGTGCCAGCAGCTTTGACCCGGGACAGGGGGTCGATGAGCAGTTCTTC. Amino acids: CASSFDPGQGVDEQFF.

The rearrangement joins TRBV6-5 to TRBJ1-4; perhaps TRBD1 as D (5 bases). The V end was cut by 6 bases, the J end by 11 bases, with 22 bases between. The CDR3 loop spans 15 amino acids. Germline values: CDR1 MNHEY, CDR2 SVGAGI. CDR3: CASRASGKLKGKLFF. The CDR3 DNA sequence: TGTGCCAGCAGAGCTTCAGGGAAACTGAAGGGTAAACTGTTTTTT.

This CDR3 is CASRTGTVNSPLHF. The CDR3 bases are TGTGCCAGTAGAACCGGGACAGTTAATTCACCCCTCCACTTT. The chain recombines TRBV19 with TRBJ1-6, with TRBD1 matching over 7 bases. The CDR3 length is 14 residues. The junction had 5 bases not matched to a gene; V was cut back by 6 bases and J by 6 bases. Germline V gene data show CDR1 as LNHDA and CDR2 as SQIVND (reference sequence).

The rearrangement links TRBV12-3 or TRBV12-4 to TRBJ2-1; D is ambiguous. V shed 7 bases and J shed 8 bases, with 9 bases lying between them. The CDR3 is 11 residues long. CDR3 sequence: CASTSDYEQFF. The CDR3 DNA follows: TGTGCCAGCACCAGTGACTATGAGCAGTTCTTC.

The chain recombines TRBV27 with TRBJ2-2, with D tentatively TRBD2 (5 bases). Germline CDR1 and CDR2: MNHEY and SMNVEV (reference sequence). This CDR3 region has 15 residues. V was shortened by 4 bases and J by 2 bases, with 11 bases between the two germline ends. The CDR3 here is CASSSGGFNTGELFF. The CDR3 bases are TGTGCCAGCAGTTCCGGAGGTTTTAACACCGGGGAGCTGTTTTTT.

This clone appeared once. This sequence joins TRBV24-1 and TRBJ2-5; 7 nucleotides match TRBD2. The CDR3 loop spans 13 amino acids. Trimming at V came to 5 bases and at J to 4 bases, leaving 3 bases not matched to a gene. Germline-derived CDR1 and CDR2 are KGHDR and SFDVKD. In DNA form, the CDR3 reads TGTGCCACCAGTGTATCGGGGGGAGAGACCCAGTACTTC. Translated: CATSVSGGETQYF.

A few counts support this clone. The J gene is TRBJ2-5, the V gene TRBV14; D remains unclear. The length of the CDR3 is 14 residues. Per germline, CDR1 SGHDN and CDR2 FVKESK. Between the trimmed V and J ends, which lost 0 bases and 0 bases, there was a span of 5 bases. As DNA, the CDR3 is TGTGCCAGCAGCCAAGATTCGTACCAAGAGACCCAGTACTTC. As protein: CASSQDSYQETQYF.

This clone was found many times. The V call is TRBV7-3, the J call TRBJ2-5; 10 bases agree with TRBD1. The V and J ends lost 4 bases and 5 bases, in that order; junction bases with no gene match: 4. This CDR3 region has 14 residues. Germline CDR1 SGHTA, CDR2 FQGTGA. CDR3 sequence (DNA): TGTGCCAGCAGCTCGACAGGGGGCGGGGAGACCCAGTACTTC. Protein product: CASSSTGGGETQYF.

CDR3 DNA: TGTGCCAGCAGCCAAGGCAGGGATAATTCACCCCTCCACTTT. It specifies CASSQGRDNSPLHF. The chain has TRBV11-2 and TRBJ1-6, with a weak D call TRBD1 (5 bases). V lost 5 bases and J 5 bases, leaving 10 bases between the germline ends. CDR1 is SGHAT, CDR2 FQNNGV, per germline. This CDR3 spans 14 amino acids.

The chain combines TRBV3-1 (or the pseudogene TRBV3-2) with TRBJ2-1; 7 bases agree with TRBD2. Per germline, CDR1 LGHDT and CDR2 YNNKEL (reference sequence). The CDR3 extends over 16 amino acids. Losses at the gene ends were 1 base for V and 4 bases for J; bases not matched to a gene: 7. The CDR3 DNA reads as TGTGCCAGCAGCCAAGTCCGGGACTATCCTTACAATGAGCAGTTCTTC. It translates to CASSQVRDYPYNEQFF.

The genes are TRBV5-1 and TRBJ2-2, with TRBD1 matching 10 bases. Germline V lookup: CDR1 SGHRS, CDR2 YFSETQ. V lost 2 bases, J lost 4 bases, and 11 bases stayed unmatched. CDR3 size: 18 residues. CDR3 in amino acids: CASSFDGRDRGPTGELFF. CDR3 nucleotide sequence: TGCGCCAGCAGCTTCGATGGAAGGGACAGGGGCCCCACCGGGGAGCTGTTTTTT.

The gene calls are TRBV6-2 or TRBV6-3 and TRBJ1-2; 7 bases are a match to TRBD1. V shed 3 bases, J shed 8 bases, and the junction held 6 bases outside the gene matches. Germline loops: CDR1 MNHEY, CDR2 SVGEGT. The length of the CDR3 is 13 residues. In DNA, the CDR3 is TGTGCCAGCAGTTATCGACAGGGCTGGGGCTACACCTTC. This encodes CASSYRQGWGYTF.

This clone was seen ten or more times. At the DNA level, this CDR3 is encoded by other sequences in the same sample as well. The chain links TRBV7-9 to TRBJ1-1, with TRBD1 matching 7 bases. Looked up from germline, CDR1 is SEHNR and CDR2 is FQNEAQ (reference sequence). The CDR3 loop spans 14 amino acids. Losses at the gene ends were 4 bases for V and 2 bases for J; bases not matched to a gene: 4. CDR3: CASSSRDSNTEAFF. As DNA, the CDR3 is TGTGCCAGCAGCTCACGGGACAGCAACACTGAAGCTTTCTTT.

This chain connects TRBV10-3 to TRBJ1-5, with a tentative D call TRBD1 (5 bases). This CDR3 region has 13 residues. Germline loops: CDR1 ENHRY, CDR2 SYGVKD. The germline V and J ends were trimmed by 5 bases and 4 bases, with 9 bases remaining between them. The CDR3: CAISTAGNQPQHF. The DNA for the CDR3 is TGTGCCATCAGTACCGCAGGGAATCAGCCCCAGCATTTT.

The rearrangement joins TRBV3-1 (or the pseudogene TRBV3-2) to TRBJ1-1, with 7 bases that match TRBD1. Trimming cost V 7 bases and J 0 bases; bases outside gene matches: 11. The germline V gene encodes CDR1 LGHDT and CDR2 YNNKEL (reference sequence). The CDR3 totals 16 residues. CDR3 coding DNA: TGTGCCAGCACCACAGGGGTGGGGGCCTTGAACACTGAAGCTTTCTTT. This codes for CASTTGVGALNTEAFF.

This clone was recorded only once. An end of the junction does not agree with germline; a read error may underlie this. CDR3 amino acids: CASRRTGGQHF. The CDR3 nucleotides read TGTGCCAGCAGGAGGACAGGCGGGCAGCACTTC. The gene calls are TRBV6-5 and TRBJ2-7, with 7 bases that match TRBD1. The germline gives CDR1 MNHEY, CDR2 SVGAGI. The CDR3 loop spans 11 amino acids.